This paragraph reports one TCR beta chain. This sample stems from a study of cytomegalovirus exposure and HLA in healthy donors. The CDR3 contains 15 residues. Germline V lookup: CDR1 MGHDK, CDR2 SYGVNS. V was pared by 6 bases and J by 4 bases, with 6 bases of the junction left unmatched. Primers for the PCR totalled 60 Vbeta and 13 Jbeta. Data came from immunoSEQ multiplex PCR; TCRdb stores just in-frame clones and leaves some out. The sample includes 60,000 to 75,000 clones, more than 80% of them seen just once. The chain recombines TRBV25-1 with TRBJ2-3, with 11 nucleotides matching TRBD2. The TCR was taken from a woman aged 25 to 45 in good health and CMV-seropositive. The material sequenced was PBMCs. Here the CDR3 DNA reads TGTGCCAGCAGCAAAATTAGCGGGAGGGCAGATACGCAGTATTTT. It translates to CASSKISGRADTQYF.